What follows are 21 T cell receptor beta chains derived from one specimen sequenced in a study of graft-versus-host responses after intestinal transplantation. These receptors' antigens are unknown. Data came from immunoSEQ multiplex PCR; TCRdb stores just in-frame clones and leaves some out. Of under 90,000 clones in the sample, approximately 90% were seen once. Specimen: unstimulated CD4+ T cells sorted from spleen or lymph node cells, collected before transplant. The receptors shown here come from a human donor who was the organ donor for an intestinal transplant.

In DNA form, the CDR3 reads TGTGCCAGCAGCTTGGGGCCCGGGACAGCTGAACTGTTTTTT. Protein: CASSLGPGTAELFF. The gene calls are TRBV5-5 and TRBJ1-4; 7 bases map to TRBD1. The CDR3 has 14 residues. Trimming cost V 0 bases and J 12 bases; bases outside gene matches: 8. Germline V gene data show CDR1 as SGHKS and CDR2 as YYEKEE (reference sequence).

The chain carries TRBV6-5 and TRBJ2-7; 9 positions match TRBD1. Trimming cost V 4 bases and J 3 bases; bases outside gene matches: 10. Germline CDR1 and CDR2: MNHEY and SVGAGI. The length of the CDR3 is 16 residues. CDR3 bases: TGTGCCAGCAGTTTCCTAACCGGGACAGGGTACTACGAGCAGTACTTC. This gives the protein CASSFLTGTGYYEQYF.

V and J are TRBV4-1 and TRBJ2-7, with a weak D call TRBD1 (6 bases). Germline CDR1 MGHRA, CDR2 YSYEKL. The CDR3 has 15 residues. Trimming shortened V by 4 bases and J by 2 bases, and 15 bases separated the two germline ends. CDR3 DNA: TGCGCCAGCAGCCTGAGCACCGGACAGACCTACGAGCAGTACTTC. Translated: CASSLSTGQTYEQYF.

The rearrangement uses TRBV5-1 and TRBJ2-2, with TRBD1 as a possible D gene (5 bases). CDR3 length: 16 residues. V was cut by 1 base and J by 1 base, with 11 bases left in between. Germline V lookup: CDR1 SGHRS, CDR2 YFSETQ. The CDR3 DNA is TGCGCCAGCAGCTTGAGGATCGGACAGAACACCGGGGAGCTGTTTTTT. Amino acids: CASSLRIGQNTGELFF.

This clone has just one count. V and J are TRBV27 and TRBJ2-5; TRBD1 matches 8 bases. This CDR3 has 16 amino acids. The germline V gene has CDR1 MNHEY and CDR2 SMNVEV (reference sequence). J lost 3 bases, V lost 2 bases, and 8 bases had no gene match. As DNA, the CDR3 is TGTGCCAGCAGTTTAACCTCGGCAGGGGGCAAAGAGACCCAGTACTTC. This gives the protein CASSLTSAGGKETQYF.

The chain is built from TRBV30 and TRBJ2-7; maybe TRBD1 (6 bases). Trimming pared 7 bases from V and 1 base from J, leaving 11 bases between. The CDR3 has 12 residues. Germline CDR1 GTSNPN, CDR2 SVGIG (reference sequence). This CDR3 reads CASRGGSYEQYF. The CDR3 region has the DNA TGTGCCTCCCGAGGGGGTTCCTACGAGCAGTACTTC.

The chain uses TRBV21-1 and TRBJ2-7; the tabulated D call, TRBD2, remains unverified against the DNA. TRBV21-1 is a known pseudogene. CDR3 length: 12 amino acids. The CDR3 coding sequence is TGTGCCAGCAGCAAAGACGGGGACGAGCAGTACTTC. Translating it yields CASSKDGDEQYF.

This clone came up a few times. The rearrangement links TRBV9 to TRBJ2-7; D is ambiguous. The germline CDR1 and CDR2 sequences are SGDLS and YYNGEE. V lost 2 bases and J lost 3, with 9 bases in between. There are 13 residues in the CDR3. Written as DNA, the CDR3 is TGTGCCAGCAGCGTCTCCCCTTACTACGAGCAGTACTTC. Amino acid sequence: CASSVSPYYEQYF.

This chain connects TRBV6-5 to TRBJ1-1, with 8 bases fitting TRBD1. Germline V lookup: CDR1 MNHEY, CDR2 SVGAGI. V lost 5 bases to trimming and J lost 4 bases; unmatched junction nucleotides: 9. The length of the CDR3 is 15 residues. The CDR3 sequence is CASSDYRGVFTEAFF. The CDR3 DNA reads TGTGCCAGCAGTGACTACAGGGGGGTGTTCACTGAAGCTTTCTTT.

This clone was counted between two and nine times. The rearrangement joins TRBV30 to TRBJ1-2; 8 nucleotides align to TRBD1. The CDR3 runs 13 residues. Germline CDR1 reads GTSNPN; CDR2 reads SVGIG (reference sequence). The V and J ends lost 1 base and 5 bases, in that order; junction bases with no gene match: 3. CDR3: CAWSGGQGYGYTF. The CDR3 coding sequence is TGTGCCTGGAGTGGCGGACAGGGATATGGCTACACCTTC.

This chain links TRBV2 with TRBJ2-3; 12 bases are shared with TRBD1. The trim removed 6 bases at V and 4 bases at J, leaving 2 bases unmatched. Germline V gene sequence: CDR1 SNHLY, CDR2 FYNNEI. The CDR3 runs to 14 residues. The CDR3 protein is CASSWDRGPDTQYF. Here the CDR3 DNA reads TGTGCCAGCAGCTGGGACAGGGGGCCAGATACGCAGTATTTT.

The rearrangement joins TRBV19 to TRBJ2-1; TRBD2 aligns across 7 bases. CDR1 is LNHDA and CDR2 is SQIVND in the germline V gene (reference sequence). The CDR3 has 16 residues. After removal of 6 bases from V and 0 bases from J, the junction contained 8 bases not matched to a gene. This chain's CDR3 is CASSGYTSDSYNEQFF. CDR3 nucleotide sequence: TGTGCCAGTAGCGGGTATACTAGCGACTCCTACAATGAGCAGTTCTTC. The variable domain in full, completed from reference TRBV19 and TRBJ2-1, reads DGGITQSPKYLFRKEGQNVTLSCEQNLNHDAMYWYRQDPGQGLRLIYYSQIVNDFQKGDIAEGYSVSREKKESFPLTVTSAQKNPTAFYLCASSGYTSDSYNEQFFGPGTRLTVL.

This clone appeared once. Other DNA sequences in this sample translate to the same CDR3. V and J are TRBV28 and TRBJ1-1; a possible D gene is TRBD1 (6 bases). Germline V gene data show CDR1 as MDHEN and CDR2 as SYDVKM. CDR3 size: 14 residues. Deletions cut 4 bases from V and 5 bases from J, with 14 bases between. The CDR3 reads CASSSGDPVTEAFF. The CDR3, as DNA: TGTGCCAGCAGTTCAGGGGACCCCGTAACTGAAGCTTTCTTT.

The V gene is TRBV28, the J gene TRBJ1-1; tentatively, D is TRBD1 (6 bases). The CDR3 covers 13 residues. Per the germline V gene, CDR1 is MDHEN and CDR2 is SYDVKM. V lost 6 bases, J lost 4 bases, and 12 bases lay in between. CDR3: CASRVQQGTEAFF. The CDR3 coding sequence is TGTGCCAGCAGGGTACAACAGGGCACTGAAGCTTTCTTT.

The CDR3 spells CASSLVASGDNEQFF. The CDR3 DNA reads TGCGCCAGCAGCTTGGTGGCTAGCGGGGACAATGAGCAGTTCTTC. This chain links TRBV5-1 with TRBJ2-1; 9 bases fit TRBD2. The trim removed 0 bases at V and 5 bases at J, leaving 3 bases unmatched. In germline, CDR1 is SGHRS, CDR2 YFSETQ. The CDR3 has 15 residues.

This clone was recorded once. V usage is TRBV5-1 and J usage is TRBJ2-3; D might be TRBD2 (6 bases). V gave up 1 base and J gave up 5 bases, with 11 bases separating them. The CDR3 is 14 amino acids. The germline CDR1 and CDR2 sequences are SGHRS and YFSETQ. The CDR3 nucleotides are TGCGCCAGCAGCTTGCCAGCGGGCGGAGATACGCAGTATTTT. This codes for CASSLPAGGDTQYF.

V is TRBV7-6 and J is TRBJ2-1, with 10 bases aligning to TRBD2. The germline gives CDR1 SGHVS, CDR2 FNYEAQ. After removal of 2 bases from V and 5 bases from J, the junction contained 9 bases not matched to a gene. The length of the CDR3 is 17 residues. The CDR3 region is CASSLSLAGALNNEQFF. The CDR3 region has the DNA TGTGCCAGCAGCTTATCTCTAGCGGGAGCTTTAAACAATGAGCAGTTCTTC.

The CDR3 region is CASTRDSNYGYTF. The CDR3, as DNA: TGTGCCAGCACCCGGGACAGTAACTATGGCTACACCTTC. The rearrangement uses TRBV9 and TRBJ1-2; 7 nucleotides line up with TRBD1. Germline V gene sequence: CDR1 SGDLS, CDR2 YYNGEE. The ends lost 6 bases at V and 1 base at J; junction bases unmatched: 3. The CDR3 contains 13 residues.

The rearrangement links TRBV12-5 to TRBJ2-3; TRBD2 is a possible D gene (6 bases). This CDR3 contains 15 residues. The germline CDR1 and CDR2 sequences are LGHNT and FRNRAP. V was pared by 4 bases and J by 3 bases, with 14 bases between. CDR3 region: CASGSIAESTDTQYF. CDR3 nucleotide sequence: TGTGCTAGTGGTTCGATAGCGGAGAGTACAGATACGCAGTATTTT. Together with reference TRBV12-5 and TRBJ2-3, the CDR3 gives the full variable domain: DARVTQTPRHKVTEMGQEVTMRCQPILGHNTVFWYRQTMMQGLELLAYFRNRAPLDDSGMPKDRFSAEMPDATLATLKIQPSEPRDSAVYFCASGSIAESTDTQYFGPGTRLTVL.

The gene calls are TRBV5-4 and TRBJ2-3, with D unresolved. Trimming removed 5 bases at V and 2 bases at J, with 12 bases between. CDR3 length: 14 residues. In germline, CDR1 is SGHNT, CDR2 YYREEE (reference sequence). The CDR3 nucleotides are TGTGCCAGCAGATCTCTGGGCGCCACAGATACGCAGTATTTT. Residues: CASRSLGATDTQYF.

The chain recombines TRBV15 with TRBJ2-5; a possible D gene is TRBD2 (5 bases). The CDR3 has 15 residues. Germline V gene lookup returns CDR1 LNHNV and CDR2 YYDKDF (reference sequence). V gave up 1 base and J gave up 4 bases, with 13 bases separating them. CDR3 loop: CATSRGQSGAETQYF. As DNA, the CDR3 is TGTGCCACCAGCAGAGGGCAGAGCGGCGCAGAGACCCAGTACTTC.